The 9 T cell receptor beta chains below were found in one sample sequenced in a study of tumor-infiltrating lymphocytes in primary liver carcinoma (dated by TCRdb to 2015 to 2018). Sequencing took place on an Illumina HiSeq 2500. Starting from 500 to 650 ng total RNA, TCRbeta-specific cDNA was produced by reverse transcription with a constant-region primer and ProtoScript II reverse transcriptase. The TCRbeta libraries were prepared through three rounds of nested multiplex PCR following a slightly modified ARM-PCR procedure. The first two PCR rounds used multiplex TRBV1-TRBV30 forward primers with a Cbeta reverse primer, each for about 10 cycles. Starting from the raw public reads, TCRdb applied fastp trimming at Q25, assembled clones with MiXCR and retained in-frame beta chains. Here each entry gathers all rows of one CDR3 protein and keeps the most common genes and DNA. Counted in this sample were about 22,000 distinct CDR3 sequences; 75% to 85% of them appeared once. 35% of the sample goes to the ten largest clones.

Without any cell sorting, total RNA and DNA were extracted together from approximately 22-30 mg of bulk tissue using the AllPrep DNA/RNA mini kit. The source material was liver tumor tissue from sampling region 2. The cell subset or site label here, explained by the study, means: tumor region T2, inferior pole. All receptors come from a woman under 40 with primary liver carcinoma and hepatitis B virus infection.

Turning to this clonotype: At one of its ends the junction is not consistent with the germline gene, which may arise from a read error. The rearrangement links TRBV11-2 to TRBJ2-5, with D tentatively TRBD1 (5 bases). Germline values: CDR1 SGHAT, CDR2 FQNNGV. This CDR3 is 13 amino acids long. The DNA of the CDR3 is TGTGCCTACAGCCCTAGACAGATAGAGACCCAGTGCTTC. Residues: CAYSPRQIETQCF.

This clonotype was counted a single time. Because the CDR3 is missing its conserved closing phenylalanine or tryptophan, this is likely a read error. The chain uses TRBV24-1 and TRBJ2-1; possibly TRBD1 for D (5 bases). Trimming removed 7 bases at V and 2 bases at J, with 14 bases between. The length of the CDR3 is 15 residues. Germline values: CDR1 KGHDR, CDR2 SFDVKD. CDR3 in DNA: TGTGCCACCAGGGGAAAGGACAACACCTACAATGAGCAGTTCTTA. As protein: CATRGKDNTYNEQFL.

Turning to this clonotype: As the CDR3 is not closed by the conserved phenylalanine or tryptophan, this likely results from a read error. This chain connects TRBV6-5 to TRBJ1-5; D remains unclear. The CDR3 is 9 amino acids. Germline CDR1 reads MNHEY; CDR2 reads SVGAGI. The chain's CDR3 is CASSQPQHS. DNA for the CDR3: TGTGCTAGCAGTCAACCCCAGCATTCT.

Note on this clonotype: The junction departs from the called germline gene at one end, perhaps through a read error. V and J are TRBV11-2 and TRBJ1-1; D remains ambiguous. The CDR3 consists of 15 residues. Per the germline V gene, CDR1 is SGHAT and CDR2 is FQNNGV. CDR3 amino acids: CVSSLIRGRLNEAFF. CDR3 DNA sequence: TGTGTCAGCAGCTTAATAAGAGGGAGGTTAAATGAAGCTTTTTTT.

This clonotype was detected many times. The rearrangement uses TRBV9 and TRBJ2-5, with TRBD2 matching over 11 bases. Germline trimming cut 1 base from V and 4 bases from J; bases unmatched to any gene: 3. Germline V gives CDR1 SGDLS, CDR2 YYNGEE. There are 15 residues in the CDR3. The CDR3 reads CASSVWTSGRETQYF. CDR3 coding DNA: TGTGCCAGCAGCGTATGGACTAGCGGGCGAGAGACCCAGTACTTC.

As regards this clonotype: The junction departs from the called germline gene at one end, perhaps through a read error. The V call is TRBV9, the J call TRBJ1-2; D is unclear. CDR1 SGDLS and CDR2 YYNGEE come from the germline V gene. The CDR3 extends over 18 amino acids. CDR3 sequence: CTSSVAEGPSLSLYGYTF. CDR3 DNA sequence: TGTACCAGCAGCGTAGCTGAGGGTCCTTCCTTATCCCTTTATGGCTACACCTTC.

Turning to this clonotype: The junction differs from germline at one of its ends, possibly a read error. This sequence joins TRBV6-1 and TRBJ2-2, with D tentatively TRBD2 (6 bases). CDR3 length: 19 residues. Looked up from germline, CDR1 is MNHNS and CDR2 is SASEGT. CDR3 nucleotides: TGTGCCAGCAGTGAAACCCTTCCCGGGGGTGCCGCGAACACTGGGGAGCTGGTTTTT. Translation gives CASSETLPGGAANTGELVF.

For this clonotype: A junction end diverges from the germline sequence, so it may reflect a read error. The chain combines TRBV11-2 with TRBJ2-2; TRBD2 might be the D (5 bases). This CDR3 has 18 amino acids. The germline gives CDR1 SGHAT, CDR2 FQNNGV. As DNA, the CDR3 is TGTGCCAACAGCTCACCCCGAGCGGTAGGCCCGAACACCGGGGAACTGTTTTTT. It specifies CANSSPRAVGPNTGELFF.

The rearrangement links TRBV7-9 to TRBJ1-5; D is ambiguous. Trimming took 9 bases from V and 3 from J, leaving 15 bases between them. This CDR3 has 14 amino acids. Germline V gene lookup returns CDR1 SEHNR and CDR2 FQNEAQ (reference sequence). This CDR3 reads CASSARENNQPQHF. The DNA of the CDR3 is TGTGCCAGTAGCGCTCGGGAGAACAATCAGCCCCAGCATTTT.